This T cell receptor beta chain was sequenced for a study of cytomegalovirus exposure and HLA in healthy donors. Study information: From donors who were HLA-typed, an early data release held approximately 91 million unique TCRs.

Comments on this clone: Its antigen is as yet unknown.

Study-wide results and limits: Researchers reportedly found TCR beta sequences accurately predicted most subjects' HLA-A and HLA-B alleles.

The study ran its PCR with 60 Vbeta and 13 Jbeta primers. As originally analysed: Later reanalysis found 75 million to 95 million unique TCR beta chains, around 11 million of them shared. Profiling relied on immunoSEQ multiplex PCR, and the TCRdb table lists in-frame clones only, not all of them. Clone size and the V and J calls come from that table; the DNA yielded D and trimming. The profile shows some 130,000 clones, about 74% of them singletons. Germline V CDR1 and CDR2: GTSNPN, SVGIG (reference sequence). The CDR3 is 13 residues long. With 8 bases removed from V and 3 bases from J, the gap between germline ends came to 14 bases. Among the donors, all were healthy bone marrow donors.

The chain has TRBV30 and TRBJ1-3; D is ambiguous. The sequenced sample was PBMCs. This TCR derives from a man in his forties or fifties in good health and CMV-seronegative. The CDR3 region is CAADRAGGNTIYF. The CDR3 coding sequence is TGTGCCGCGGACCGGGCGGGTGGAAACACCATATATTTT. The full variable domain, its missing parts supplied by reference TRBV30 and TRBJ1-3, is SQTIHQWPATLVQPVGSPLSLECTVEGTSNPNLYWYRQAAGRGLQLLFYSVGIGQISSEVPQNLSASRPQDRQFILSSKKLLLSDSGFYLCAADRAGGNTIYFGEGSWLTVV.